This TCR beta chain was recorded in a study of metastatic and nonmetastatic thyroid tumors. Overall study: It was across blood and tumor or nodule tissue from malignant and benign thyroid patients that repertoires were compared. General study results and limits: Malignant tumors reportedly showed significantly higher TCR beta diversity than benign nodules in both blood and tumor.

This clone occurred many times. What it recognizes is unknown. Per the germline V gene, CDR1 is LNHNV and CDR2 is YYDKDF (reference sequence). Trimming cost V 4 bases and J 7 bases; bases outside gene matches: 0. This CDR3 region has 13 residues. In the study's own analysis: The study built a papillary thyroid cancer distant-metastasis classifier from CDR3 differences across clinicopathological groups. TCRdb re-called the PCR reads through MiXCR. The authors' filters were not applied to this entry. The sample has some 28,000 clones; around 3.5% are singletons. No patient had received any treatment before thyroid surgery.

The sample consisted of blood. The V call is TRBV15, the J call TRBJ1-6; TRBD1 matches 8 bases. The sequence was obtained from a male donor with papillary thyroid cancer or a benign thyroid nodule (not recorded which). Some clones in this sample may be carry-over from other donors' samples. CDR3 sequence (DNA): TGTGCCACCAGCACAGGGGGCAATTCACCCCTCCACTTT. Translation: CATSTGGNSPLHF.